This T cell receptor (beta chain) was captured in a study of Graves' ophthalmopathy and Graves' hyperthyroidism. Findings and limits, study-wide: For predicting ophthalmopathy progression, the model had approximately 70% sensitivity and 72% to 85% specificity. Most clonotypes expanded in thyroid above 0.001 frequency were present in blood too.

This CDR3 has 15 amino acids. Per the germline V gene, CDR1 is SGHRS and CDR2 is YFSETQ. Germline trimming cut 3 bases from V and 6 bases from J; bases unmatched to any gene: 4. Ineligible for inclusion were patients with other autoimmune diseases, uncontrolled infections, pregnancy or lactation. The diagnostic workup employed clinical symptoms, serum thyroxine, TRAb, thyroid ultrasound and orbital computed tomography. Amplified material comprised TCR beta CDR3 regions derived from RNA transcripts. An initial RT-PCR round employing HTBI primers preceded a second-round multiplex PCR. Via MiXCR, TCRdb re-called the multiplex PCR reads, giving one row per CDR3 protein. The table includes just over 600,000 distinct CDR3 sequences, 22% detected once. This clonotype was found many times. Its antigen is undetermined.

The TCR comes from a woman under 30 with stable Graves' hyperthyroidism. Some clones in this sample may be carry-over from other donors' samples. The sequencing sample was made of peripheral blood. This chain connects TRBV5-1 to TRBJ1-6, with 9 bases that match TRBD1. This CDR3 reads CASSSATGGNSPLHF. CDR3 in DNA: TGCGCCAGCAGCTCGGCGACAGGGGGTAATTCACCCCTCCACTTT.